This T cell receptor (beta chain) was identified in a study of blood T cell repertoires in COVID-19. Across the study: Specimens from acute and convalescent COVID-19 originated in the United States, Italy and Spain. In each case, the material was cDNA or gDNA derived from T cells, B-cell-depleted T cells, or PBMCs.

Original methodology: Amplification of reference gene primers provided the estimated nucleated cell counts. Libraries were prepared by immunoSEQ multiplex PCR; TCRdb keeps only in-frame clonotypes and omits some of them. V, J and clone size were drawn from that table, and D and trimming were deduced from the DNA. The sample has some 30,000 clones; 90% are singletons. From germline, CDR1 is SGHTS and CDR2 YDEGEE. Trimming pared 1 base from V and 6 bases from J, leaving 14 bases between. This CDR3 is 15 amino acids long. The sample consisted of peripheral blood. The chain recombines TRBV5-8 with TRBJ2-4; maybe TRBD1 (5 bases). This receptor was identified in a man between 60 and 75 years old with active COVID-19. The CDR3 reads CASSLRGPGLNIQYF. In DNA, the CDR3 is TGTGCCAGCAGCTTGAGGGGCCCGGGCTTAAACATTCAGTACTTC.